This entry lists 3 T cell receptor beta chains sequenced from one sample in a study of early T cells in non-severe SARS-CoV-2 infection. TCRdb re-analysed the 5' RACE reads in MiXCR, keeping a single row per CDR3 protein. The sample has nearly 50,000 distinct CDR3 sequences, around 6.4% seen once. Here the sequenced sample was whole blood, taken at baseline. The origin of the receptors is an adult who was a healthcare worker with PCR-confirmed SARS-CoV-2 infection or an uninfected control (not recorded which).

In this sample, this clonotype turned up many times. This chain links TRBV6-6 with TRBJ1-1; the match to TRBD1 covers 11 bases. The germline V gene has CDR1 MNHNY and CDR2 SVGAGI (reference sequence). This CDR3 contains 14 residues. The V segment lost 6 bases and the J segment 9 bases; nucleotides outside the gene matches: 9. The CDR3 region has the DNA TGTGCCAGCAGCGCGGATAGGGACAGGGGGAAAGCTTTCTTT. This gives the protein CASSADRDRGKAFF.

This clonotype occurred many times. The CDR3, as DNA: TGTGCCAGCAGCCCCACCGACAGGCCCCTGCGGTTCTTC. Translated: CASSPTDRPLRFF. This sequence joins TRBV7-3 and TRBJ2-1, with D possibly matching TRBD1 (6 bases). The CDR3 is 13 residues long. The V and J ends lost 5 bases and 15 bases respectively, with 20 bases between them. CDR1 is SGHTA, CDR2 FQGTGA, per germline.

This clonotype was seen many times. The chain employs TRBV5-1 and TRBJ2-3; TRBD2 matches 13 bases. Germline assignment: CDR1 SGHRS and CDR2 YFSETQ. The CDR3 consists of 17 residues. V was pared by 3 bases and J by 6 bases, with 10 bases of the junction left unmatched. The CDR3 bases are TGCGCCAGCAGCTCTACACTAGCGGGAGGGCCGTCCGATACGCAGTATTTT. It specifies CASSSTLAGGPSDTQYF.